The source of this T cell receptor beta chain is a study of technical replicates of blood from a handful of donors. This table comes from immunoSEQ multiplex PCR, and its TCRdb copy is limited to in-frame clones, with some not included. The table records tens of thousands of clones, 95% to 98% of them present only once. This CDR3 is 14 amino acids long. Trimming took off 5 bases at V and 6 bases at J, with 16 bases between the two ends. Germline V gene lookup returns CDR1 SGHKS and CDR2 YYEKEE (reference sequence). This clone was found once. The chain has TRBV5-5 and TRBJ2-3, with D perhaps matching TRBD1 (8 bases). Sequencing was carried out using T cells isolated from PBMCs. This sequence was found in a human donor in good health. The chain's CDR3 is CASSRGQGGDTQYF. Here the CDR3 DNA reads TGTGCCAGCAGTCGCGGACAGGGAGGGGATACGCAGTATTTT.